This T cell receptor beta chain was captured by sequencing in a study of T cells expressing NK-cell markers. TCRdb reprocessed the 5' RACE reads; each CDR3 protein has one entry and no DNA is given. Its listing shows 500,000 to 600,000 distinct CDR3 sequences. General observations from the study: There were a handful of donors in whom these clonotypes also led the CD3+CD56-NKG2C+ fraction.

A word on this clonotype: Its antigen remains unknown.

This CDR3 is 17 amino acids long. Germline V lookup: CDR1 MDHEN, CDR2 SYDVKM. This chain connects TRBV28 to TRBJ1-5; TCRdb returns TRBD1, unconfirmable since there is no DNA. Sequenced input: blood T cells: a sorted CD56 or NKG2C T cell subset, CD4+ or CD8+ T cells, or bulk PBMC T cells (not recorded which). This sequence was found in a man aged 18 to 30 in good health. This CDR3 reads CASSLAGTASQGQPQHF.